This paragraph reports one TCR beta chain. This sample stems from a study of T cells after posttransplantation cyclophosphamide. Methotrexate plus calcineurin inhibitor accompanied controls' myeloablative marrow transplants; sampling was 1 year later. Sequenced by immunoSEQ multiplex PCR; TCRdb stores in-frame clones only, minus some. The sample has about 15,000 clones, roughly 84% seen once; the top ten hold 3.5%. V lost 7 bases and J 2 bases, leaving 15 bases between the germline ends. The germline V gene encodes CDR1 MNHEY and CDR2 SMNVEV (reference sequence). The CDR3 loop spans 15 amino acids. This TCR came from a male patient aged 50 to 59 who received an allogeneic stem cell transplant from an unrelated donor, was CMV-positive, and had chronic GVHD only. Some T cells could come from the graft donor. The chain links TRBV27 to TRBJ2-1; possibly TRBD2 for D (6 bases). This material consisted of PBMCs, taken after an allogeneic stem cell transplant with a calcineurin inhibitor and methotrexate. Here the CDR3 DNA reads TGTGCCAGCACCCTTGCGGGAAGCCCCTACAATGAGCAGTTCTTC. Its protein product is CASTLAGSPYNEQFF.